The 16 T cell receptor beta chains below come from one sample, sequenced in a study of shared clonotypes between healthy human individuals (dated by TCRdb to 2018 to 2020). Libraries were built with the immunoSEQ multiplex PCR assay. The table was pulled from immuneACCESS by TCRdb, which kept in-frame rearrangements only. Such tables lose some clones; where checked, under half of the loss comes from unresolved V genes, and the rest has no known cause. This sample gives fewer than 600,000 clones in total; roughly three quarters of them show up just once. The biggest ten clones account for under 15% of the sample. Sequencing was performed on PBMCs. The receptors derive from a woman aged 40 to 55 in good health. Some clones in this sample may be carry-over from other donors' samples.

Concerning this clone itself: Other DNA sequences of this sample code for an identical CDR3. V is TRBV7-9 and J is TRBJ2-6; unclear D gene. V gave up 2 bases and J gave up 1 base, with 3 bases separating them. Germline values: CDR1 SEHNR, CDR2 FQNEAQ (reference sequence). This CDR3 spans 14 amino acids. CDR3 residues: CASSLSSGANVLTF. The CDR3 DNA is TGTGCCAGCAGCTTATCATCTGGGGCCAACGTCCTGACTTTC.

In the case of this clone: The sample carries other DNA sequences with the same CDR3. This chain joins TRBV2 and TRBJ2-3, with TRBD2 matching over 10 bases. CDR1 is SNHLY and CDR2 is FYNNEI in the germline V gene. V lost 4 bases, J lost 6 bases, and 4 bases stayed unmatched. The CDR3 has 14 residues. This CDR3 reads CASSGLAGEDTQYF. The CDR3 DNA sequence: TGTGCCAGCAGTGGTCTAGCGGGAGAGGATACGCAGTATTTT. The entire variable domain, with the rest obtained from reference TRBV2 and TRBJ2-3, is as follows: EPEVTQTPSHQVTQMGQEVILRCVPISNHLYFYWYRQILGQKVEFLVSFYNNEISEKSEIFDDQFSVERPDGSNFTLKIRSTKLEDSAMYFCASSGLAGEDTQYFGPGTRLTVL.

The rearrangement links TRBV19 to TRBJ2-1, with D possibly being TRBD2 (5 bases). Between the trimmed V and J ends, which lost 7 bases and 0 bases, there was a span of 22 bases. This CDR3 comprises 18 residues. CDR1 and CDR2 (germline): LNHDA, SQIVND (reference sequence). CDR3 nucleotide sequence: TGTGCCAGTATGGAGGTGACCGGGCAAACGCCCTCCTACAATGAGCAGTTCTTC. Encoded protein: CASMEVTGQTPSYNEQFF.

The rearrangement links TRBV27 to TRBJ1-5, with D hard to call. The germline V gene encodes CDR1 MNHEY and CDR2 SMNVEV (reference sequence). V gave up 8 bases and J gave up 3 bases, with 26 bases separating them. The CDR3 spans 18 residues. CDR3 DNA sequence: TGTGCCAGCGGACCGAGACCCATTGGGTCCTATCCCAATCAGCCCCAGCATTTT. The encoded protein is CASGPRPIGSYPNQPQHF.

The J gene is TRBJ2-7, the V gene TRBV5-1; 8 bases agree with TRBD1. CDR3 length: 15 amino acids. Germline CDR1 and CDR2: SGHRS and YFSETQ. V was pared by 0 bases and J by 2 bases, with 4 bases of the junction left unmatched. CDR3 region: CASSLVDRAAYEQYF. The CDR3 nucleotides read TGCGCCAGCAGCTTGGTGGACAGGGCCGCCTACGAGCAGTACTTC.

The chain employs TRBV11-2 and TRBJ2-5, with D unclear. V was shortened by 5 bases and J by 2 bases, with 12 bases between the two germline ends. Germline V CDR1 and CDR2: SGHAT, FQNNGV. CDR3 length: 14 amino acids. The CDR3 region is CASSRVAEQETQYF. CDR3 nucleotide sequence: TGTGCCAGCAGCCGGGTAGCCGAACAAGAGACCCAGTACTTC.

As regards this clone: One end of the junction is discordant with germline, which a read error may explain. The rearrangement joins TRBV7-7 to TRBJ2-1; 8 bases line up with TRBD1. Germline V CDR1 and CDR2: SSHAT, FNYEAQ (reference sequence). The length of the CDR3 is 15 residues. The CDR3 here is CASSPGGWGTGEQFF. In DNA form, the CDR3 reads TGTGCTAGCAGCCCCGGAGGATGGGGGACAGGCGAGCAGTTCTTC.

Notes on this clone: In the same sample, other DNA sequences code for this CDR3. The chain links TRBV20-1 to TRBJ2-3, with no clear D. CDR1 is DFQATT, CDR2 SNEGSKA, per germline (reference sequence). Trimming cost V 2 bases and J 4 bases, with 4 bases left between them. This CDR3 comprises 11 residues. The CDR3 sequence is CSARLSDTQYF. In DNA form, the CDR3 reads TGCAGTGCTAGACTCTCAGATACGCAGTATTTT.

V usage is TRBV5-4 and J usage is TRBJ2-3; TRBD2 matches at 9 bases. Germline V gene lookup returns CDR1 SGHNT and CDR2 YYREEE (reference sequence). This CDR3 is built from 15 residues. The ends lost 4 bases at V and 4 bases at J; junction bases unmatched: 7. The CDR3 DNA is TGTGCCAGCAGCGTGGGGGGCGGGAGGGCAGATACGCAGTATTTT. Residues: CASSVGGGRADTQYF. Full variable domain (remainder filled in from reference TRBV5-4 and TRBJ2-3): ETGVTQSPTHLIKTRGQQVTLRCSSQSGHNTVSWYQQALGQGPQFIFQYYREEENGRGNFPPRFSGLQFPNYSSELNVNALELDDSALYLCASSVGGGRADTQYFGPGTRLTVL.

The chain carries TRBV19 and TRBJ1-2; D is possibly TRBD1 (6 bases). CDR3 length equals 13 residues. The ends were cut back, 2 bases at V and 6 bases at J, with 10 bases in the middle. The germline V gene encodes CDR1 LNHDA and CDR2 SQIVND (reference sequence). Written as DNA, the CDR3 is TGTGCCAGTAGTATAAGACAGGACAATGGCTACACCTTC. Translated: CASSIRQDNGYTF.

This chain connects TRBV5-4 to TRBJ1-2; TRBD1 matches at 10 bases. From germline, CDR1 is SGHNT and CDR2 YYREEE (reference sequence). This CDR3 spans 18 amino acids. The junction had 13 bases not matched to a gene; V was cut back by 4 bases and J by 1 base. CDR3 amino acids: CASSADRQGAGGNYGYTF. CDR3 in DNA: TGTGCCAGCAGCGCAGACAGACAGGGGGCCGGGGGTAACTATGGCTACACCTTC.

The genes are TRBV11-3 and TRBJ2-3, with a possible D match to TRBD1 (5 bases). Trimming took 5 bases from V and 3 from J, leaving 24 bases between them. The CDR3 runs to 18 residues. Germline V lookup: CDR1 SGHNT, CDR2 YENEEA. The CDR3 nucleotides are TGTGCCAGCAGCCCCTCCCCCCCAGGGCCCTGGGGTACAGATACGCAGTATTTT. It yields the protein CASSPSPPGPWGTDTQYF.

CDR3 in DNA: TGTGCCAGCAGCTATAGTGGGACAAACACCGGGGAGCTGTTTTTT. It encodes CASSYSGTNTGELFF. V is TRBV27 and J is TRBJ2-2, with D possibly TRBD1 on 6 matching bases. The CDR3 spans 15 residues. Trimming took off 6 bases at V and 2 bases at J, with 13 bases between the two ends. CDR1 and CDR2 (germline): MNHEY, SMNVEV (reference sequence).

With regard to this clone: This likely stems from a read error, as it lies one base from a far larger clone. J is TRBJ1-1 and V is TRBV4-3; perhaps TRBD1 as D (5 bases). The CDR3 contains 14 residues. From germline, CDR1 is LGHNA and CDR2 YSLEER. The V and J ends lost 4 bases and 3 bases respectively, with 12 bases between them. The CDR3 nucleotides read TGCGCCAGCAGCCTCACAGGTGGGGACACTGAAGCTTTCTTT. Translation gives CASSLTGGDTEAFF.

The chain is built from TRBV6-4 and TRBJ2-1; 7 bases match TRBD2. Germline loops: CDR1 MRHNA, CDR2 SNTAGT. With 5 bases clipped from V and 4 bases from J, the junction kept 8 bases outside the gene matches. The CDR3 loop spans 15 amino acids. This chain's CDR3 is CASSPLAGEYNEQFF. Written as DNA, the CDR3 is TGTGCCAGCAGTCCACTGGCGGGAGAGTACAATGAGCAGTTCTTC.

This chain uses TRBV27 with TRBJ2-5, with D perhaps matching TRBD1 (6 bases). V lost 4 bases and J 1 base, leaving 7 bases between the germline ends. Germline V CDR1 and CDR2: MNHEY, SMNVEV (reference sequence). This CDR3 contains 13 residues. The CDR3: CASSWTVQETQYF. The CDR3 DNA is TGTGCCAGCAGTTGGACAGTCCAAGAGACCCAGTACTTC.